The sequence of this T cell receptor beta chain was determined in a study of T-cell reconstitution after alpha-beta-depleted transplantation in children. As it was prepared, the TCRbeta library received unique molecular identifiers. Via MiXCR, TCRdb re-called the PCR reads, giving one row per CDR3 protein. The repertoire holds 75,000 to 80,000 distinct CDR3 sequences, about a sixth seen once, with about half in the top ten. Study results and caveats: Surviving recipient T cells and thymic progenitors accounted for the high day-60 TCRbeta diversity observed in some patients. The authors attributed T-cell counts and diversity one year after transplant mostly to newly produced T cells. At around two months after transplant, the alpha-beta T cells were reportedly derived from several hundred expanded clones that came from non-depleted graft cells.

This clonotype appeared a few times. Antigen specificity is unknown. Trimming removed 2 bases at V and 1 base at J, with 10 bases between. The CDR3 totals 15 residues. Germline V gene lookup returns CDR1 ENHRY and CDR2 SYGVKD. V gene TRBV10-3 combines with J gene TRBJ2-3; the D is unclear. The receptor comes from a male patient under 10 years old who had a stem cell transplant for acute lymphoblastic leukemia, so the T cells may come from the graft donor. This specimen consisted of PBMCs, mostly from graft donor cells, obtained 360 days after TCRalphabeta/CD19-depleted stem cell transplant. CDR3 protein: CAISETLEGTDTQYF. The CDR3 DNA follows: TGTGCCATCAGTGAGACCCTGGAAGGCACAGATACGCAGTATTTT.